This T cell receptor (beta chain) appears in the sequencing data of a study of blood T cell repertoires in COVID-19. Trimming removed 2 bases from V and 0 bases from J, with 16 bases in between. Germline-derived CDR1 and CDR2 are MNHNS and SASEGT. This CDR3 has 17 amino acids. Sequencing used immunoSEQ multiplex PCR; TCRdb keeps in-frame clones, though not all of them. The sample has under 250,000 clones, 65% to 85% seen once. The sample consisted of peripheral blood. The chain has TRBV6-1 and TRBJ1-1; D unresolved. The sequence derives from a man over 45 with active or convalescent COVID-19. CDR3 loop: CASSETYVQTLNTEAFF. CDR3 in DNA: TGTGCCAGCAGTGAAACCTATGTACAGACCTTGAACACTGAAGCTTTCTTT.